Described below is a single T cell receptor beta chain sequence and its context. Its antigen remains undetermined. No base quality values were provided; no much bigger clone lies one nucleotide off. This sample was taken from a study of cytomegalovirus exposure and HLA in healthy donors (dated by TCRdb to the late 2010s). In terms of the full investigation: According to an earlier analysis of around 600 of the donors, about 179 million T cells yielded 95 million to 140 million unique TCR beta sequences and approximately 280 Gb of sequence data. Class I and class II HLA loci were covered by the typing at four-digit resolution. About 320 gigabases of sequencing data and 70 million to 100 million unique TCR sequences were included in an early release covering around 600 HLA-typed donors. Roughly 5 DR-DQ haplotypes were handled as single units for association and clustering because linkage in the cohort was strong. All discovery cohort repertoires had been generated on a single sequencing platform. In addition to the first cohort of roughly 700 subjects, a separate validation cohort of approximately 120 different subjects was used. The genetic ancestry cluster associated with self-reported Caucasian donors included over 65% of the roughly 400 genotyped donors. In a later analysis, previously published TCR beta repertoires from fewer than 750 donors were re-analyzed and high-resolution HLA genotyping was added so that TCR occurrence patterns could be studied. The study used immunosequencing to profile the T cell repertoires of approximately 650 subjects and linked those repertoires to cytomegalovirus serostatus. Donor age, sex, ethnicity and CMV serostatus were collected together with the repertoire data. To predict cytomegalovirus infection status, the study combined high-throughput TCR immunosequencing, statistical association of individual TCRs with disease status, and machine learning. Rather than using new phenotypic data, the later analysis identified candidate immune exposures from TCR beta sequences and from how often those sequences occurred across donors. The study was designed to test whether signatures of past pathogen exposure could be identified by cataloging public T cell receptors. A later genetic analysis used genome-wide SNP genotypes for about 55% of the 666 donors, treating that subset as a discovery cohort. An earlier analysis of 500 to 650 of the donors applied high-throughput TCR beta sequencing to assess whether each TCR beta V gene segment acted as functional or pseudogenic. The number of donors typed differed by locus, with about 620-630 for A, B, C, DRB1 and DQB1, around 520 for DQA1, under 610 for DPA1, and approximately 470 for DPB1. Among roughly 400 genotyped donors of the cohort, an average of approximately 240,000 unique TCR beta nucleotide sequences were sequenced per donor, about a sixth of them non-productive. General study outcomes and caveats: Only TCR beta chains were sequenced in this cohort, and the absence of alpha or paired-chain data limited detectable features. Correlated functional status among segregating V segments might reflect linkage disequilibrium, but an unknown experimental factor could not be ruled out. The authors suggested that the approach could potentially be generalized to other disease states and immunological phenotypes. In a later analysis, the rate of TCR association differed among HLA loci, with DRB1 alleles having the most associated TCRs and HLA-C alleles having the fewest. Several of the top co-occurrence clusters appeared to be linked to parvovirus B19, influenza, CMV and Epstein-Barr virus, according to a later analysis. A later genetic analysis reported fewer N-insertions in productive TCRs among donors in an Asian-associated ancestry cluster than the roughly 700-donor mean. HLA typing was unavailable for some donors at each locus, so association tests used only the typed subset. A cluster of highly shared sequence variants was judged likely to be a technical artifact of the sequencing pipeline. According to a later analysis, most CMV-associated TCR beta chains appeared to be HLA-restricted, and the HLA associations seemed to be driven largely by CMV exposure. In an earlier analysis of around 500 of the donors, most TCR beta V segments appeared in productive rearrangements about 87% or about 30% of the time, broadly matching IMGT annotations. When HLA alleles, especially DR and DQ, strongly co-occurred, TCR associations were difficult to assign to individual alleles. The study listed over 150 TCR beta chains as associated with cytomegalovirus. In vitro tests confirmed that a few of the cytomegalovirus-associated TCR beta chains recognize cytomegalovirus antigens. The only immune exposure information available for the cohort was CMV serostatus. A further reported finding was that TCR beta sequences accurately predicted the HLA-A and HLA-B alleles for most subjects in the first cohort. Presence/absence analyses assumed roughly uniform sequencing depth across donors, an assumption that may not hold. The classifier was reported to diagnose cytomegalovirus status with high specificity and sensitivity in both the original cohort and the validation cohort. Because counts were too low, seventeen rarely observed V segments, including chromosome 9 orphons, were left out of the earlier analysis of several hundred of the donors. Most TCR sequences were seen in very few donors, while some public TCRs were found in many individuals. V-gene and J-gene trimming of TCR beta chains was associated with a missense DCLRE1C variant in a later genetic analysis, and the association was replicated in an independent cohort. A later analysis associated about 17,000 TCR beta sequences with specific HLA alleles at a false discovery rate of 0.05. Because the 87-base-pair reads could not distinguish some IMGT-functional V segments, including TRBV6-2 and TRBV6-3, those segments were excluded. In a later analysis, HLA-associated TCR beta chains were found to be more clonally expanded and to have lower generation probabilities than equally common non-associated chains.

The CDR3 holds 14 amino acids from the cysteine to the phenylalanine. The retained sequence is limited to the CDR3, 42 bases, with the frame set at the first base. Deletion took 4 bases off V and 5 bases off J, with a span of 14 bases between the germline ends. From a lookup of the germline V gene, CDR1 and CDR2 are SGHAT and FQNNGV. The library was generated by the immunoSEQ multiplex PCR assay. For the multiplex PCR, a mixture combining 60 forward primers for TCR Vbeta segments and 13 reverse primers for TCR Jbeta segments was used. A multiplex PCR assay on genomic DNA amplified the CDR3 region of rearranged TCR beta genes. On the Illumina HiSeq System, the amplified TCR beta libraries were sequenced as 87-base-pair reads. In the source study's methods: A later analysis counted about 82 million unique TCR beta chains across the 640 or so repertoires, and roughly 10 million of these chains were shared by at least two donors. A nearest-neighbor algorithm error-corrected the raw reads and collapsed the reads into unique sequences, merging closely related sequences to remove PCR and sequencing errors. Alignment of CDR3 sequences to IMGT reference sequences was used to assign V, D and J gene segments. Each retained sequence needed at least a six-nucleotide match to both a V gene segment and a J gene segment. Rearrangements were called productive when the CDR3 lacked stop codons and stayed in frame with V and J; all others were non-productive. Following IMGT convention, CDR3 was defined as the stretch from the second conserved V-encoded cysteine to the conserved J-encoded phenylalanine. Sequences without an unambiguous match to a single V gene segment were excluded from the earlier analysis of 587 of the donors. In an earlier analysis of 587 of the donors, V segments were called functional above 56.7% productive rearrangements and were called segregating when the between-donor standard deviation exceeded 5%. To diagnose cytomegalovirus status from the catalog of TCR beta chain sequences, a statistical classification framework was built. V and J gene assignment, in a later analysis, came from comparing TCR nucleotide sequences with IMGT/GENE-DB human TR gene sequences. Using the TCRdist pipeline, a later analysis assigned CDR3 sequences along with most-parsimonious VDJ recombination scenarios. In a later analysis, every TCR beta chain was defined by the combination of its CDR3 amino acid sequence and its V-gene family, and reads without a unique V-gene family were dropped. To address suspected cross-contamination and a sequencing artifact, a later analysis removed some 620 highly shared, low-generation-probability nucleotide sequences. For each public chain, a later analysis derived a clonal expansion index from normalized ranks of inferred template counts within each repertoire. In a later analysis, generation probabilities were computed with a VDJ recombination model fitted to out-of-frame rearrangements, and the resulting probabilities were checked against IGoR. A later analysis scored TCR-TCR, TCR-HLA and TCR-CMV co-occurrence with hypergeometric tests, applying a repertoire-size bias correction to TCR pairs. False discovery rates were estimated in a later analysis by permuting HLA or CMV assignments 20 times. In a later analysis, co-occurring TCRs were grouped using DBSCAN, and TCRdist sequence similarity was added for clustering within HLA-allele-positive subsets. Repertoires with fewer than 30,000 or more than 120,000 public chains, plus five repertoires with anomalous nucleotide sharing, were excluded from co-occurrence clustering. In TCRdb, the immuneACCESS table is reduced to in-frame sequences with V and J assigned. These tables do not hold every clone; where another copy was compared, an unresolved V gene accounts for under half, and the others remain unexplained. The DNA gave D and trimming, while V, J and clone size come from that table. This sample gives about 88,000 clones in total; roughly 71% of them show up just once. Roughly 2.7% of the sample belongs to the ten largest clones.

The cohort consisted of approximately 670 healthy bone marrow donors. At the time of sampling, all cohort members were nominally healthy, though unrecorded immune exposures were likely present. The donor was CMV seronegative and was included in the group of a few hundred seronegative cohort members. A peripheral blood sample was provided by each donor, and peripheral blood mononuclear cells were used for TCR beta sequencing. Genomic DNA extraction from the blood cell samples was performed with the Qiagen DNeasy Blood Extraction Kit. The sequence links TRBV11-2 to TRBJ1-1; matching of 5 bases hints at TRBD1 as the D gene. The sequencing sample was made of PBMCs. The receptor's source is a middle-aged man in good health and CMV-seronegative. CDR3 reads: CASSYQTGGTEAFF. The DNA sequence follows: TGTGCCAGCAGCTACCAAACAGGAGGGACTGAAGCTTTCTTT.